Detailed here is one T cell receptor beta chain. This sample is drawn from a study of blood T cell repertoires in COVID-19. Across the whole study: T cells, B-cell-depleted T cells, or PBMCs provided the cDNA or gDNA that served as material.

Clinical history reported by participants formed the basis on which cohorts were assigned. Original analysis: Estimates of nucleated cell counts were drawn from the amplification of reference gene primers. Only in-frame clones appear in the TCRdb table, and some are missing; sequencing was by immunoSEQ multiplex PCR. The V and J calls and clone size were taken over from that table, and D and trimming were inferred from the DNA. The sample contains 200,000 or so clones, about 85% of which appear only once. V shed 6 bases and J 6 bases; nucleotides not matched to a gene: 5. The CDR3 is made up of 13 amino acids. Germline CDR1 and CDR2: SNHLY and FYNNEI.

The chain is built from TRBV2 and TRBJ1-5; 7 bases map to TRBD1. The sequenced material came from PBMCs or T cells enriched from blood (not recorded which). This sequence originates from a man younger than 45 who had recovered from COVID-19. CDR3 sequence: CASSPQGFQPQHF. DNA of the CDR3: TGTGCCAGCAGCCCACAGGGGTTTCAGCCCCAGCATTTT.